These 7 T cell receptor beta chains originate from one sample sequenced in a study of Graves' ophthalmopathy and Graves' hyperthyroidism. RNA transcripts served as template for amplifying TCR beta CDR3 sequences. The workflow started with a first-round RT-PCR run with HTBI primers and then moved on to a second-round multiplex PCR. One entry per CDR3 protein, called by TCRdb with MiXCR from the multiplex PCR reads. The table lists approximately 210,000 distinct CDR3 sequences, 29% of them singletons. Input material: peripheral blood. These TCRs come from a man between 45 and 60 years old with Graves' ophthalmopathy.

This clonotype was counted ten times or more. V gene TRBV15 combines with J gene TRBJ2-7, with 8 positions matching TRBD2. CDR1 is LNHNV and CDR2 is YYDKDF in the germline V gene (reference sequence). The CDR3 has 14 residues. V shed 3 bases, J shed 4 bases, and the junction held 5 bases outside the gene matches. The CDR3: CATSSFGRGYEQYF. The CDR3 bases are TGTGCCACCAGCAGCTTCGGGAGGGGGTACGAGCAGTACTTC.

This clonotype was seen many times. This chain links TRBV13 with TRBJ1-6, with D perhaps TRBD1 (6 bases). The CDR3 runs 14 residues. The ends were cut back, 2 bases at V and 10 bases at J, with 12 bases in the middle. Germline-derived CDR1 and CDR2 are PRHDT and FYEKMQ (reference sequence). The CDR3 nucleotides read TGTGCCAGCAGCTTACAGGGACAAATCTCACCCCTCCACTTT. Protein sequence: CASSLQGQISPLHF.

The table lists this clonotype with many counts. The chain carries TRBV29-1 and TRBJ2-5, with 7 bases fitting TRBD1. This CDR3 is 14 amino acids long. V dropped 2 bases and J dropped 3; count of bases not matched to a gene: 6. Germline assignment: CDR1 SQVTM and CDR2 ANQGSEA. CDR3 sequence (DNA): TGCAGCGTTGAAACCACAGGGGCGAAAGAGACCCAGTACTTC. It translates to CSVETTGAKETQYF.

At least ten counts were recorded for this clonotype. The chain combines TRBV6-1 with TRBJ1-6; 7 nucleotides match TRBD1. CDR1 and CDR2 from the germline V gene are MNHNS and SASEGT. The ends lost 4 bases at V and 9 bases at J; junction bases unmatched: 12. The CDR3 consists of 16 residues. CDR3: CASSGRGQSASSPLHF. Here the CDR3 DNA reads TGTGCCAGCAGTGGACGGGGACAGTCGGCAAGTTCACCCCTCCACTTT.

This clonotype appeared many times. The V gene is TRBV28, the J gene TRBJ2-5, with no clear D. The V gene lost 7 bases and the J gene lost 6 bases, with 6 bases spanning the gap. CDR1 is MDHEN, CDR2 SYDVKM, per germline. This CDR3 comprises 10 residues. The CDR3 protein is CASTIKTQYF. CDR3 nucleotide sequence: TGTGCCAGCACCATCAAGACCCAGTACTTC.

This sequence joins TRBV28 and TRBJ2-7, with 8 bases lining up with TRBD1. With 3 bases clipped from V and 3 bases from J, the junction kept 4 bases outside the gene matches. Germline loops: CDR1 MDHEN, CDR2 SYDVKM. The CDR3 runs to 14 residues. CDR3 DNA: TGTGCCAGCAGTTTCGGAGGGACAGGCTACGAGCAGTACTTC. Protein sequence: CASSFGGTGYEQYF.

This clonotype was counted ten times or more. The V call is TRBV6-2 or TRBV6-3, the J call TRBJ2-5; possibly TRBD2 for D (6 bases). The CDR3 has 15 amino acids. From germline, CDR1 is MNHEY and CDR2 SVGEGT. Trimming shortened V by 0 bases and J by 4 bases, and 12 bases separated the two germline ends. The CDR3: CASSYSAEGGETQYF. The CDR3 DNA reads TGTGCCAGCAGTTACTCAGCGGAGGGAGGAGAGACCCAGTACTTC.